These 27 T cell receptor beta chains were all obtained from the same sample, sequenced in a study of OX40 agonist ivuxolimab in advanced cancers. This table comes from immunoSEQ multiplex PCR, and its TCRdb copy is limited to in-frame clones, with some not included. The profile shows more than 20,000 clones, roughly 80% of them singletons. The sequencing here drew on CD4+ or CD8+ T cells sorted from blood, taken in a trial of the OX40 agonist ivuxolimab. Source of these receptors: an adult with an advanced solid tumor such as melanoma, head and neck, liver or kidney cancer.

The chain carries TRBV7-6 and TRBJ2-7; 9 bases map to TRBD2. V dropped 1 base and J dropped 4; count of bases not matched to a gene: 2. Germline CDR1 and CDR2: SGHVS and FNYEAQ. The CDR3 is 14 amino acids. The CDR3: CASSLGLADYEQYF. The CDR3 bases are TGTGCCAGCAGCTTAGGACTAGCGGATTACGAGCAGTACTTC.

The J gene is TRBJ1-1, the V gene TRBV7-9; D is perhaps TRBD1 (6 bases). V lost 6 bases, J lost 1 base, and 12 bases lay in between. The germline V gene encodes CDR1 SEHNR and CDR2 FQNEAQ (reference sequence). The CDR3 is made up of 14 amino acids. The CDR3 loop is CASSAPQGNTEAFF. In nucleotides, the CDR3 is TGTGCCAGCAGTGCCCCACAGGGGAACACTGAAGCTTTCTTT.

This sequence joins TRBV19 and TRBJ1-1, with D uncertain. Germline lookup yields CDR1 LNHDA and CDR2 SQIVND (reference sequence). V was cut by 4 bases and J by 5 bases, with 11 bases left in between. The length of the CDR3 is 13 residues. The CDR3 reads CASSSRDGTEAFF. The CDR3 DNA is TGTGCCAGTAGTAGTCGCGATGGGACTGAAGCTTTCTTT.

This clone was counted only a few times. The V call is TRBV9, the J call TRBJ2-7, with 8 bases fitting TRBD2. The CDR3 covers 15 residues. The germline gives CDR1 SGDLS, CDR2 YYNGEE. With 4 bases clipped from V and 2 bases from J, the junction kept 8 bases outside the gene matches. CDR3 nucleotide sequence: TGTGCCAGCAGCCGTAGCGGGATGGAGGCCTACGAGCAGTACTTC. Translating gives CASSRSGMEAYEQYF.

This chain uses TRBV5-4 with TRBJ1-5, with 7 nucleotides matching TRBD1. There are 13 residues in the CDR3. V was pared by 4 bases and J by 4 bases, with 2 bases of the junction left unmatched. Germline CDR1 and CDR2: SGHNT and YYREEE (reference sequence). The CDR3 sequence: CASSPGQNQPQHF. The DNA for the CDR3 is TGTGCCAGCAGCCCGGGACAGAATCAGCCCCAGCATTTT.

This chain joins TRBV6-1 and TRBJ2-3, with D tentatively TRBD1 (6 bases). CDR3 length: 15 amino acids. Germline assignment: CDR1 MNHNS and CDR2 SASEGT. The V and J ends lost 0 bases and 1 base respectively, with 8 bases between them. In DNA, the CDR3 is TGTGCCAGCAGTGAAGCAGGGGGTGGCACAGATACGCAGTATTTT. The encoded protein is CASSEAGGGTDTQYF.

The chain couples TRBV21-1 to TRBJ1-2. TRBV21-1 constitutes a pseudogene. The CDR3 sequence is 12 residues long. Here the CDR3 DNA reads TGTGCCAGCAGCACCCTAAGGGCTGGCTACACCTTC. This sequence encodes CASSTLRAGYTF.

The chain recombines TRBV4-1 with TRBJ2-5, with 7 bases fitting TRBD2. The CDR3 is made up of 14 amino acids. J was trimmed by 4 bases and V by 6 bases; bases with no gene match: 8. Germline loops: CDR1 MGHRA, CDR2 YSYEKL. The CDR3 is CASRRVGGRETQYF. CDR3 nucleotides: TGCGCCAGCAGGCGGGTGGGAGGGCGAGAGACCCAGTACTTC.

The chain combines TRBV7-8 with TRBJ2-5; 11 bases match TRBD2. CDR3 length equals 17 residues. Germline CDR1 and CDR2: SGHVS and FQNEAQ. V gave up 0 bases and J gave up 0 bases; unmatched junction bases: 3. The CDR3 loop is CASSLAAGLADQETQYF. In DNA, the CDR3 is TGTGCCAGCAGCTTAGCAGCGGGACTAGCGGACCAAGAGACCCAGTACTTC.

This chain joins TRBV4-2 and TRBJ2-1; D unclear. V shed 5 bases and J shed 4 bases, with 15 bases lying between them. The germline gives CDR1 LGHNA, CDR2 YNFKEQ. This CDR3 region has 15 residues. CDR3 region: CASSKLPGVYNEQFF. The DNA of the CDR3 is TGTGCCAGCAGCAAACTACCTGGTGTTTACAATGAGCAGTTCTTC.

This clone appeared a single time. The chain carries TRBV28 and TRBJ2-7, with 10 bases matching TRBD2. CDR3 length: 15 amino acids. V lost 2 bases and J lost 4; bases outside the gene matches: 5. Per germline, CDR1 MDHEN and CDR2 SYDVKM. The CDR3 coding sequence is TGTGCCAGCAGTTTACTAGCGGGAGTATTATACGAGCAGTACTTC. Its translation is CASSLLAGVLYEQYF.

The chain recombines TRBV9 with TRBJ2-3; 10 bases are shared with TRBD2. CDR1 and CDR2 (germline): SGDLS, YYNGEE. The CDR3 spans 15 residues. J gave up 5 bases and V 2 bases, and 5 bases lay outside the gene matches. The CDR3 bases are TGTGCCAGCAGCGTTAGCGGGGGGTGGGGAGATACGCAGTATTTT. It translates to CASSVSGGWGDTQYF.

This clone appeared a few times. The rearrangement links TRBV7-3 to TRBJ1-6, with TRBD1 matching over 7 bases. The trim removed 0 bases at V and 6 bases at J, leaving 5 bases unmatched. Germline values: CDR1 SGHTA, CDR2 FQGTGA. The CDR3 contains 16 residues. The CDR3 loop is CASSLTLYRGNSPLHF. The CDR3 DNA reads TGTGCCAGCAGCTTAACGTTGTACAGGGGTAATTCACCCCTCCACTTT.

The V call is TRBV19, the J call TRBJ1-1; no clear D gene. In germline, CDR1 is LNHDA, CDR2 SQIVND (reference sequence). Trimming cost V 1 base and J 5 bases, with 14 bases left between them. This CDR3 has 15 amino acids. This CDR3 reads CASSIAWGRSTEAFF. The DNA of the CDR3 is TGTGCCAGTAGTATAGCTTGGGGTCGGAGTACTGAAGCTTTCTTT.

This clone was counted once. The chain has TRBV5-6 and TRBJ2-7; unclear D gene. The V gene's germline CDR1 is SGHDT and CDR2 YYEEEE. Trimming took 1 base from V and 3 from J, leaving 11 bases between them. The CDR3 spans 14 residues. The DNA for the CDR3 is TGTGCCAGCAGCTTGTGGTACGGAAACTACGAGCAGTACTTC. This translates into CASSLWYGNYEQYF.

Points on this clone: Its ends do not fully match the called genes, so a read error is possible. This chain connects TRBV7-7 to TRBJ2-7; TRBD2 is a possible D gene (6 bases). Germline V lookup: CDR1 SSHAT, CDR2 FNYEAQ (reference sequence). The length of the CDR3 is 14 residues. As DNA, the CDR3 is TGTGCTAGCAGCCCGGGGGTAAAGTCCTACGAGCAGTACTTC. The encoded protein is CASSPGVKSYEQYF.

The V gene is TRBV12-5, the J gene TRBJ2-7; TRBD1 matches at 7 bases. This CDR3 contains 15 residues. Trimming took 3 bases from V and 3 from J; bases not matched to a gene: 8. CDR1 and CDR2 (germline): LGHNT, FRNRAP. CDR3: CASGFGPSGGYEQYF. As DNA, the CDR3 is TGTGCTAGTGGTTTCGGCCCGTCAGGGGGCTACGAGCAGTACTTC.

This CDR3 reads CASSVGGTFNEKLFF. The CDR3 nucleotides read TGTGCCAGCAGCGTAGGCGGGACATTTAATGAAAAACTGTTTTTT. The chain links TRBV9 to TRBJ1-4, with D perhaps TRBD1 (6 bases). The CDR3 length is 15 residues. Germline CDR1 is SGDLS and CDR2 is YYNGEE. With 0 bases removed from V and 4 bases from J, the gap between germline ends came to 10 bases.

The CDR3 loop reads CASSARDRVSEQYF. The CDR3 DNA reads TGTGCCAGCAGCGCCCGGGACAGGGTCTCCGAGCAGTACTTC. This rearrangement joins TRBV4-2 to TRBJ2-7, with 9 bases identical to TRBD1. Trimming removed 5 bases from V and 6 bases from J; junction bases left unmatched: 8. This CDR3 has 14 residues. Germline CDR1 LGHNA, CDR2 YNFKEQ.

The chain combines TRBV30 with TRBJ1-5, with 10 bases that match TRBD1. The V and J ends lost 2 bases and 4 bases, in that order; junction bases with no gene match: 5. The CDR3 consists of 15 residues. Germline CDR1 and CDR2: GTSNPN and SVGIG (reference sequence). Here the CDR3 reads CAWSSGQGLNQPQHF. For the CDR3, the DNA is TGTGCCTGGAGTTCGGGACAGGGGTTAAATCAGCCCCAGCATTTT.

V usage is TRBV5-4 and J usage is TRBJ1-4, with a tentative D call TRBD1 (6 bases). The CDR3 length is 14 residues. The germline V gene has CDR1 SGHNT and CDR2 YYREEE (reference sequence). The V and J ends lost 2 bases and 7 bases respectively, with 12 bases between them. The CDR3, as DNA: TGTGCCAGCAGCTTACAGGGATCCCTTGAAAAACTGTTTTTT. Translation: CASSLQGSLEKLFF.

The chain couples TRBV9 to TRBJ2-7; the D is unclear. The CDR3 contains 15 residues. CDR1 SGDLS and CDR2 YYNGEE come from the germline V gene. Trimming removed 0 bases at V and 0 bases at J, with 10 bases between. DNA of the CDR3: TGTGCCAGCAGCGTAGCTCGGATGAGCTCCTACGAGCAGTACTTC. Translation: CASSVARMSSYEQYF.

This clone was picked up a small number of times. The sample holds other DNA sequences that translate to the same CDR3. This rearrangement joins TRBV9 to TRBJ2-1; possible D gene TRBD2, 6 bases. Trimming shortened V by 0 bases and J by 8 bases, and 9 bases separated the two germline ends. This CDR3 contains 13 residues. Germline values: CDR1 SGDLS, CDR2 YYNGEE. CDR3 DNA sequence: TGTGCCAGCAGCGTAGGGGGAGGCGATGAGCAGTTCTTC. Translating it yields CASSVGGGDEQFF.

This clone was seen a handful of times. The gene calls are TRBV29-1 and TRBJ2-2, with D perhaps matching TRBD2 (5 bases). Germline V lookup: CDR1 SQVTM, CDR2 ANQGSEA. This CDR3 has 14 amino acids. The V gene lost 7 bases and the J gene lost 3 bases, with 15 bases spanning the gap. CDR3 region: CSGYGPGDTGELFF. DNA of the CDR3: TGCAGCGGCTACGGACCCGGGGACACCGGGGAGCTGTTTTTT.

This clone was counted a single time. The chain joins TRBV19 to TRBJ2-2, with 8 positions matching TRBD2. Germline V gene sequence: CDR1 LNHDA, CDR2 SQIVND (reference sequence). The CDR3 totals 15 residues. Unmatched junction bases numbered 4, after V lost 3 bases and J lost 4 bases. The CDR3 nucleotides are TGTGCCAGTAGTATTTCTAGCGGGTTCACCGGGGAGCTGTTTTTT. Translation gives CASSISSGFTGELFF.

The chain couples TRBV30 to TRBJ1-5; perhaps TRBD1 as D (6 bases). V was cut by 3 bases and J by 4 bases, with 10 bases left in between. Per the germline V gene, CDR1 is GTSNPN and CDR2 is SVGIG (reference sequence). This CDR3 has 13 amino acids. For the CDR3, the DNA is TGTGCCTGGAGAACAGGGATTAATCAGCCCCAGCATTTT. Translation: CAWRTGINQPQHF.

V and J are TRBV7-3 and TRBJ2-5; D is uncertain. V lost 5 bases, J lost 0 bases, and 10 bases lay in between. In germline, CDR1 is SGHTA, CDR2 FQGTGA. The CDR3 consists of 14 residues. The DNA for the CDR3 is TGTGCCAGCAGCCTAGACACAGACCAAGAGACCCAGTACTTC. The encoded protein is CASSLDTDQETQYF.